This T cell receptor (beta chain) was sequenced in a study of shared clonotypes between healthy human individuals. The germline V gene has CDR1 ENHRY and CDR2 SYGVKD. V shed 9 bases and J shed 1 base, with 7 bases lying between them. This CDR3 is 11 amino acids long. Sequencing used immunoSEQ multiplex PCR; TCRdb keeps in-frame clones, though not all of them. The sample shows some 2,100,000 clones, roughly 95% of them seen only once. Memory CD4+ cells were the fraction left after CD45RA+ naive selection. Points on this clone: Its specificity is unknown. This sample includes further DNA sequences coding for the same CDR3.

Broader study findings: The generation probabilities recorded for non-shared clonotypes fell below those of clonotypes shared by all four donors. Naive subsets tended to show greater estimated richness than memory subsets. Clonotype sharing among the donors was expected to vary with sequencing depth.

Source material: naive CD4+ T cells sorted from blood. Documented subset: CD45RA+ positively selected. The source of this sequence is a man aged 18 to 35 in good health. The rearrangement uses TRBV10-3 and TRBJ2-7; the D gene is possibly TRBD2 (6 bases). CDR3 DNA sequence: TGTGCCATTAGCGGATCCTACGAGCAGTACTTC. This gives the protein CAISGSYEQYF.